Presented here are 6 T cell receptor beta chains from one specimen sequenced in a study of T cells in localized non-small cell lung cancer (dated by TCRdb to the early 2020s). Receptors were amplified or captured by the immunoSEQ multiplex PCR assay. Drawn from immuneACCESS, this table holds only the in-frame rearrangements with V and J called that TCRdb kept. Clones are partly lost; checked studies trace under half to an unresolved V gene and leave the rest unexplained. Within this sample are around 78,000 clones, with 80% of them counted one time only. The ten largest clones add up to 7.5% to 10% of the sample. The sample consisted of peripheral blood, taken before any cancer treatment. These receptors originate from a female donor older than 55 with stage I lung adenocarcinoma.

The chain is built from TRBV14 and TRBJ1-1; D uncertain. Trimming took 3 bases from V and 1 from J, leaving 6 bases between them. Germline V gene sequence: CDR1 SGHDN, CDR2 FVKESK. The CDR3 is made up of 13 amino acids. CDR3 sequence: CASSQKRNTEAFF. The DNA for the CDR3 is TGTGCCAGCAGCCAGAAAAGGAACACTGAAGCTTTCTTT.

Only a few counts were recorded for this clone. The gene calls are TRBV5-6 and TRBJ2-3, with unresolved D. CDR1 and CDR2 from the germline V gene are SGHDT and YYEEEE. The CDR3 spans 13 residues. V was pared by 2 bases and J by 0 bases, with 4 bases between. CDR3 region: CASSLPSTDTQYF. The CDR3 DNA reads TGTGCCAGCAGCTTACCTAGCACAGATACGCAGTATTTT.

This clone was recorded once. The chain joins TRBV10-3 to TRBJ1-5; no clear D. Germline lookup yields CDR1 ENHRY and CDR2 SYGVKD. This CDR3 spans 13 amino acids. The germline V and J ends were trimmed by 7 bases and 2 bases, with 9 bases remaining between them. The CDR3 nucleotides are TGTGCCATCACTCCCGCGGGCAATCAGCCCCAGCATTTT. Its protein product is CAITPAGNQPQHF.

The chain has TRBV5-4 and TRBJ1-1; a possible D gene is TRBD1 (5 bases). Germline assignment: CDR1 SGHNT and CDR2 YYREEE (reference sequence). Trimming removed 2 bases at V and 0 bases at J, with 5 bases between. CDR3 length: 13 residues. Here the CDR3 reads CASSLGVNTEAFF. In DNA form, the CDR3 reads TGTGCCAGCAGCTTAGGGGTGAACACTGAAGCTTTCTTT.

The chain links TRBV27 to TRBJ1-6; maybe TRBD1 (5 bases). This CDR3 has 14 residues. Between the trimmed V and J ends, which lost 2 bases and 6 bases, there was a span of 8 bases. Germline V gives CDR1 MNHEY, CDR2 SMNVEV (reference sequence). The chain's CDR3 is CASSLRGGNSPLHF. In DNA form, the CDR3 reads TGTGCCAGCAGTTTACGGGGGGGTAATTCACCCCTCCACTTT.

Concerning this clone itself: Other DNA sequences from this sample encode an identical CDR3 as well. V gene TRBV6-6 combines with J gene TRBJ2-7; 11 nucleotides match TRBD2. The length of the CDR3 is 15 residues. Germline CDR1 MNHNY, CDR2 SVGAGI (reference sequence). With 6 bases clipped from V and 0 bases from J, the junction kept 4 bases outside the gene matches. CDR3 sequence reads: CASRTGTSGSYEQYF. CDR3 nucleotides: TGTGCCAGCAGAACCGGGACTAGCGGCTCCTACGAGCAGTACTTC.